The present T cell receptor (beta chain) was sequenced within a study of monozygotic twins with inflammatory bowel disease. No T cells were sorted before total RNA was taken from whole blood. General study findings and limits: IBD patients shared fewer clonotypes with other individuals than healthy twins, especially patients with disease activity signs. The inverse Simpson measure of TCRbeta diversity was lower in IBD patients than in healthy co-twins.

Researchers generated cDNA in eight separate reactions per sample. TCRdb derives one entry per CDR3 protein from the 5' RACE reads, leaving out DNA. Its listing shows over 100,000 distinct CDR3 sequences. Notes on this clonotype: Its target is not known.

Germline V gene sequence: CDR1 DFQATT, CDR2 SNEGSKA (reference sequence). This CDR3 spans 14 amino acids. The chain has TRBV20-1 and TRBJ2-1; as DNA is missing, the TRBD1 call by TCRdb cannot be tested. The sample consisted of blood. This clonotype was obtained from a human donor with ulcerative colitis or Crohn's disease, or a healthy co-twin of an affected twin (not recorded which). The CDR3 sequence: CSARNTRGYNEQFF.